This T cell receptor (beta chain) comes out of a study of blood T cells in healthy people across ages. In the case of this clonotype: Its antigen is as yet unknown.

Study outcomes and limitations: There were more naive CD4+ cells and higher diversity in long-lived donors than in aged donors. It was not known whether donors were CMV positive (a possible confounder of expanded clonotype changes).

The length of the CDR3 is 15 residues. Germline V lookup: CDR1 SGHKS, CDR2 YYEKEE (reference sequence). V lost 3 bases and J lost 6; bases outside the gene matches: 10. A J-beta primer mix and a sample-barcoded 5' primer were used in a second PCR of about 7 to 12 cycles. Carrying 12 random nucleotides, a template-switch adaptor labeled each individual cDNA molecule. TCRdb reprocessed the 5' RACE reads via MiXCR and lists one record per CDR3 protein. Here the sample spans about 780,000 distinct CDR3 sequences, roughly 25% being singletons. Another study also made use of these data, one on T cells of mothers and their children. That study adds: TCR recombination output is shaped by thymic selection similarly in related and unrelated pairs.

This TCR came from a boy aged 5-17 years in good health. The chain carries TRBV5-5 and TRBJ1-2; 8 nucleotides align to TRBD1. The sample consisted of blood. The CDR3 loop is CASSSQGAVGNGYTF. DNA of the CDR3: TGTGCCAGCAGCTCGCAGGGGGCTGTGGGGAATGGCTACACCTTC.